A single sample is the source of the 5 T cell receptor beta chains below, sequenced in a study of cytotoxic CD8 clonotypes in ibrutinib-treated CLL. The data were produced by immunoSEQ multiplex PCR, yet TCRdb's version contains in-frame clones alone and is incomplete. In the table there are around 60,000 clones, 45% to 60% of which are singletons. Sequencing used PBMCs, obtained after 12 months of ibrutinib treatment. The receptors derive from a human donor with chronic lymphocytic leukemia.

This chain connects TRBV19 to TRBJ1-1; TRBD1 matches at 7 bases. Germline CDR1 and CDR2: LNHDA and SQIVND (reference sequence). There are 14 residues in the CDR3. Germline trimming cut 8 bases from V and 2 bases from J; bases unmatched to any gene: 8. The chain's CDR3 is CASDMTGLNTEAFF. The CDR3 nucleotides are TGTGCCAGTGATATGACAGGGCTAAACACTGAAGCTTTCTTT.

CDR3 in amino acids: CASSLLAGRIPDEQFF. CDR3 nucleotide sequence: TGTGCCAGCAGCTTACTAGCGGGACGCATTCCGGATGAGCAGTTCTTC. The J gene is TRBJ2-1, the V gene TRBV7-2, with 9 nucleotides matching TRBD2. The length of the CDR3 is 16 residues. Per germline, CDR1 SGHTA and CDR2 FQGNSA. V was clipped by 2 bases and J by 8 bases; unmatched bases: 10.

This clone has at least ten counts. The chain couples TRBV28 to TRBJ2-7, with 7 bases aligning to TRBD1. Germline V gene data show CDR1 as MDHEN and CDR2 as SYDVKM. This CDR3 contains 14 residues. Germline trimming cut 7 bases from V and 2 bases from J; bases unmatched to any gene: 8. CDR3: CASNPPGTAYEQYF. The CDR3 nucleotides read TGTGCCAGCAACCCCCCGGGGACAGCCTACGAGCAGTACTTC.

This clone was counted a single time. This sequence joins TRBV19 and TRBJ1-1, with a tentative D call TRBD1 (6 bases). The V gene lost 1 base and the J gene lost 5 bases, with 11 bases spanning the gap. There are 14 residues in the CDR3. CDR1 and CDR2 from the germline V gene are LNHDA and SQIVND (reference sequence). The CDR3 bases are TGTGCCAGTAGTATAGGGGGGGCGCGGACTGAAGCTTTCTTT. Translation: CASSIGGARTEAFF.

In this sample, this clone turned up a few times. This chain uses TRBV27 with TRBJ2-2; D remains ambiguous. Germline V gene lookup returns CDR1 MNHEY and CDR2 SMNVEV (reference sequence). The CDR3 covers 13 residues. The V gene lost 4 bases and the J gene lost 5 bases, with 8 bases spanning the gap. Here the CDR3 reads CASSYRPTGELFF. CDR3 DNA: TGTGCCAGCAGTTATCGTCCGACCGGGGAGCTGTTTTTT.